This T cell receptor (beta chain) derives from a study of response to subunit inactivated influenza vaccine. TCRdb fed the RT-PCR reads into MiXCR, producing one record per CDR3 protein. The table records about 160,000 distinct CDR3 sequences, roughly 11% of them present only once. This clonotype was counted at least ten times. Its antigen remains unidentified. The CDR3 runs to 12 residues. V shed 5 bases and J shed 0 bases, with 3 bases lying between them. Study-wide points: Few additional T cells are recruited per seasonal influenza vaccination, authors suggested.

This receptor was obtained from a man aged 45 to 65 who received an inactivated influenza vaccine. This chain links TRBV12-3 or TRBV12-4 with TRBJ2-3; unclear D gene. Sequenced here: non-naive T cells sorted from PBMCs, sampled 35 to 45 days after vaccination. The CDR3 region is CASSGSTDTQYF. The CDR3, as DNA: TGTGCCAGCAGTGGGAGCACAGATACGCAGTATTTT.